The clone carrying this T cell receptor beta chain was detected once. Methods used by the authors: How many nucleated cells were present was estimated from reference gene primer amplification. Sequencing was performed with immunoSEQ multiplex PCR; in TCRdb, only in-frame clones are kept and a portion is missing. V and J calls and clone size are as listed in that table; D and trimming were resolved from the DNA. The repertoire includes some 200,000 clones, about 79% of them detected once, and 26% sits in the top ten. With 1 base removed from V and 3 bases from J, the gap between germline ends came to 4 bases. This CDR3 region has 13 residues. These data belong to a study of blood T cell repertoires in COVID-19. Study in general: The United States, Italy and Spain supplied acute and convalescent COVID-19 samples. The analysed material was cDNA or gDNA that came from T cells, B-cell-depleted T cells, or PBMCs.

The rearrangement links TRBV12-3 or TRBV12-4 to TRBJ1-5; D is ambiguous. The sequenced sample consisted of peripheral blood. The TCR comes from a woman in her sixties or seventies with acute or convalescent COVID-19. The CDR3 DNA reads TGTGCCAGCAGTTTAGAATACAATCAGCCCCAGCATTTT. Amino acids: CASSLEYNQPQHF.